The following is a T cell receptor beta chain sequence with its context. Its antigen remains unidentified. The TCRbeta library was prepared with unique molecular identifiers. TCRdb reprocessed the PCR reads with MiXCR, giving one entry per CDR3 protein. The sample holds about 97,000 distinct CDR3 sequences; around 7.8% are singletons and the top ten take less than 20%. V lost 3 bases and J 2 bases, leaving 11 bases between the germline ends. CDR3 size: 15 residues. The germline gives CDR1 SGHTA, CDR2 FQGTGA. The data belong to a study of T-cell reconstitution after alpha-beta-depleted transplantation in children. Broader study findings: Counts and diversity of T cells one year after transplant came mostly from newly produced T cells. The origin of alpha-beta T cells about two months after transplant was reportedly several hundred expanded graft clones. There were some patients whose high TCRbeta diversity at day 60 came from surviving recipient T cells and thymic progenitors.

V is TRBV7-3 and J is TRBJ2-1; D might be TRBD1 (5 bases). This TCR was sampled from a boy aged 2 to 10 with acute lymphoblastic leukemia, due to receive a stem cell transplant. Sequencing was performed on PBMCs, taken before TCRalphabeta/CD19-depleted stem cell transplant. In DNA, the CDR3 is TGTGCCAGCAGCTTCGGCAGGGTAGCCTACAATGAGCAGTTCTTC. Its protein is CASSFGRVAYNEQFF.